The T cell receptor (beta chain) under discussion was sequenced for a study of blood T cell repertoires in COVID-19. Study background: The United States, Italy and Spain provided the acute and convalescent COVID-19 samples. From T cells, B-cell-depleted T cells, or PBMCs came the material, which was cDNA or gDNA.

Per germline, CDR1 SGHNT and CDR2 YYREEE (reference sequence). The ends were cut back, 0 bases at V and 0 bases at J, with 8 bases in the middle. The CDR3 length is 15 residues. In the original analysis: Reference gene primer amplification gave nucleated cell count estimates. TCRdb's copy holds only in-frame clones and misses some; the assay was immunoSEQ multiplex PCR. V and J calls plus clone size are reproduced from that table; the DNA served to infer D and trimming. The sample includes fewer than 250,000 clones, 85% to 90% of them seen just once. The chain links TRBV5-4 to TRBJ2-3, with a weak D call TRBD1 (5 bases). The sequencing input was peripheral blood. The sequence was obtained from a woman aged 65 to 85 with acute or convalescent COVID-19. The CDR3 spells CASSLASGSTDTQYF. As DNA, the CDR3 is TGTGCCAGCAGCTTGGCGTCAGGGAGCACAGATACGCAGTATTTT.